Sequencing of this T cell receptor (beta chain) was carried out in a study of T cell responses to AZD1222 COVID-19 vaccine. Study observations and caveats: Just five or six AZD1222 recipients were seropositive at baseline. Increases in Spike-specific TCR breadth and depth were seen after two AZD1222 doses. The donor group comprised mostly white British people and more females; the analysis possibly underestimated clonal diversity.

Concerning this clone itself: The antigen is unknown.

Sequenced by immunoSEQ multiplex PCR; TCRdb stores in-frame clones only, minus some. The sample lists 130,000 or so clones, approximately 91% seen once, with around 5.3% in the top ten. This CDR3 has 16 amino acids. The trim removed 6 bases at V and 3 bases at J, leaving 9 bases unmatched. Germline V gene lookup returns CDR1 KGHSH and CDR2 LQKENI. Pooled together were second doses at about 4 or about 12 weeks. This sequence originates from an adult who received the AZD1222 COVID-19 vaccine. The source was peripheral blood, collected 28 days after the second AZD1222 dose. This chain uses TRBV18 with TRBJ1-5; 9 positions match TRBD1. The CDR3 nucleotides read TGTGCCAGCTCTGCCGGACAGGGGTATGACAATCAGCCCCAGCATTTT. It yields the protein CASSAGQGYDNQPQHF.